The T cell receptor beta chain described here comes from a study of blood T cell repertoires in COVID-19. As for the study in general: Spain, Italy and the United States supplied samples that represented acute and convalescent COVID-19. T cells, B-cell-depleted T cells, or PBMCs supplied cDNA or gDNA.

Germline values: CDR1 MDHEN, CDR2 SYDVKM. CDR3 length: 15 residues. The V gene end was trimmed by 6 bases and the J gene end by 5 bases; junction bases not matched to a gene: 12. This clone was detected once. Per the authors' pipeline: Amplification of reference gene primers was used by the study to estimate nucleated cell counts. Produced via immunoSEQ multiplex PCR; TCRdb's table is partial and in-frame only. The D gene and trimming were derived from the DNA, and the V and J assignments and clone size from that table. This sample yields fewer than 300,000 clones, of which around 85% are seen a single time; about 1.5% belongs to the top ten. Followed longitudinally, the Seattle patients had been enrolled during active infection.

The sample taken for sequencing was peripheral blood. The TCR was taken from a human donor with COVID-19, enrolled during active disease. The donor label of this sample is uncertain. The V call is TRBV28, the J call TRBJ2-7, with TRBD2 matching 8 bases. CDR3 region: CASSPPSGSGHEQYF. CDR3 nucleotide sequence: TGTGCCAGCAGCCCCCCCAGCGGGAGCGGGCACGAGCAGTACTTC.